By share, the clone carrying this T cell receptor beta chain counts as medium-sized. The antigen remains unidentified. In the mixed lymphocyte reaction, cells were cocultured for around six days at 37°C. The assay looked at around 100,000 TCR templates in each sample. The assay was immunoSEQ multiplex PCR, and TCRdb's table has in-frame clones only and misses some. The sample yields approximately 20,000 clones, around 43% seen once. The data were taken from a study of siplizumab effects on memory and regulatory T cells. In the study overall: Siplizumab at approximately 1 ug/mL was tested against drug-free controls in paired reactions. Study results and limitations: Both greater diversity than memory cells and a major contribution to the alloresponse seemed to characterize naive T cells. The study found that mappable alloreactive CD4+ clones averaged around 69% Treg-derived with siplizumab and 25% to 30% in controls.

The CDR3 spans 14 residues. Between the trimmed V and J ends, which lost 4 bases and 0 bases, there was a span of 10 bases. The V gene's germline CDR1 is LNHDA and CDR2 SQIVND (reference sequence). V gene TRBV19 combines with J gene TRBJ2-7; no clear D. The TCR sequence derives from a human donor in good health; the cells came from an allogeneic mixed lymphocyte reaction. Some clones in this sample may be carry-over from other donors' samples. The sequencing input was CFSE-low (dividing) CD4+ T cells sorted from an allogeneic mixed lymphocyte reaction. Here the CDR3 DNA reads TGTGCCAGTAGTAAACGGGCGAGCTCCTACGAGCAGTACTTC. Translated, it gives CASSKRASSYEQYF.